This T cell receptor beta chain emerged from a study of cytomegalovirus exposure and HLA in healthy donors. Study findings and constraints: There were some V segments, including TRBV6-2 and TRBV6-3, excluded as indistinguishable. CMV serostatus was the sole immune exposure data available. Sequencing likely generated an artifact that appeared as a cluster of highly shared sequence variants.

PCR involved 60 Vbeta and 13 Jbeta primers. The assay was immunoSEQ multiplex PCR, and TCRdb's table has in-frame clones only and misses some. The sample includes 100,000 to 150,000 clones, about four fifths seen only once; the top ten take 5% to 6.5%. Trimming removed 0 bases from V and 8 bases from J; junction bases left unmatched: 6. This CDR3 contains 16 residues. Per germline, CDR1 SGHNT and CDR2 YYREEE (reference sequence). This clone was counted a single time. Its antigen is currently unknown. V is TRBV5-4 and J is TRBJ2-2, with 11 bases matching TRBD2. The specimen sequenced was PBMCs. The receptor comes from a man aged 30 to 39 in good health and CMV-seronegative. The CDR3 nucleotides read TGTGCCAGCAGCTTGGATTCGCTAGCGGGAGGTGGGGAGCTGTTTTTT. Protein: CASSLDSLAGGGELFF.